This section outlines one TCR beta chain sequence together with its context. The antigen remains undetermined. This specimen belongs to a study of graft-versus-host responses after intestinal transplantation. About the research overall: Isolated intestinal, liver-intestinal, or multivisceral transplants were what recipients had. Among the recipients, all got anti-thymocyte globulin induction and then tacrolimus and steroids for roughly three years.

This CDR3 comprises 14 residues. Germline values: CDR1 MGHRA, CDR2 YSYEKL. V lost 4 bases and J lost 1, with 9 bases in between. Overall study findings and caveats: Recipient marrow harbored GvH clones, some of which surfaced first in ileum or blood.

The table came from immunoSEQ multiplex PCR; TCRdb's copy has only in-frame clones and leaves some out. This table holds tens of thousands of clones, approximately 90% found once. This sample comprised unstimulated CD8+ T cells sorted from spleen or lymph node cells, obtained before intestinal transplant. V and J are TRBV4-1 and TRBJ2-3; D unresolved. The receptor was derived from a human donor who received an intestinal transplant. CDR3 residues: CASSPSEGTDTQYF. The CDR3 coding sequence is TGCGCCAGCAGCCCTTCTGAGGGCACAGATACGCAGTATTTT.